The sequence of this T cell receptor (beta chain) was determined in a study of T cells in Graves' hyperthyroidism and ophthalmopathy. Study-wide results and caveats: The blood repertoire included most of the expanded thyroid clonotypes above 0.001. In simple terms, a model built on 13 V-J features told ophthalmopathy apart from stable hyperthyroidism.

CDR1 is KGHDR, CDR2 SFDVKD, per germline. Between the trimmed V and J ends, which lost 4 bases and 5 bases, there was a span of 13 bases. CDR3 size: 14 residues. Concerning this clonotype itself: Its antigen is as yet unknown.

Amplified regions were TCR beta CDR3 sequences from RNA transcripts. The primer set for the first-round RT-PCR of the TCR CDR3 was HTBI. TCRdb ran MiXCR on the multiplex PCR reads and lists one entry per CDR3 protein. The table records roughly 580,000 distinct CDR3 sequences, under 60% of them present only once. The study defined stable Graves' hyperthyroidism as no ophthalmopathy progression within 18 months. Hyperthyroidism was newly diagnosed in patients aged 18 to 65 (duration under 2 months). This receptor was obtained from a woman under 30 with Graves' hyperthyroidism. Sequencing was carried out using peripheral blood or thyroid tissue (not recorded which). V and J are TRBV24-1 and TRBJ2-5; D unclear. CDR3 region: CATSEGPRIETQYF. The CDR3 DNA reads TGTGCCACCAGTGAAGGTCCGCGTATCGAGACCCAGTACTTC.